This T cell receptor beta chain is drawn from a study of blood T cell repertoires in COVID-19. Study-level background: T cells, B-cell-depleted T cells, or PBMCs provided the cDNA or gDNA that served as material.

Only in-frame clones appear in the TCRdb table, and some are missing; sequencing was by immunoSEQ multiplex PCR. The data hold around 260,000 clones, with roughly 85% observed a single time. V was shortened by 5 bases and J by 0 bases, with 11 bases between the two germline ends. CDR3 length: 14 amino acids. Germline loops: CDR1 SGHRS, CDR2 YFSETQ. Either two negative PCRs, clearance, or symptom resolution qualified Cohort 3 donors as recovered. The sample comprised PBMCs or T cells enriched from blood (not recorded which). The TCR sequence derives from a woman under 40 who had recovered from COVID-19. This chain links TRBV5-1 with TRBJ1-1, with TRBD1 as a possible D gene (5 bases). CDR3 residues: CASRPDSLNTEAFF. The CDR3 DNA sequence: TGCGCCAGCAGACCCGACAGCTTGAACACTGAAGCTTTCTTT.